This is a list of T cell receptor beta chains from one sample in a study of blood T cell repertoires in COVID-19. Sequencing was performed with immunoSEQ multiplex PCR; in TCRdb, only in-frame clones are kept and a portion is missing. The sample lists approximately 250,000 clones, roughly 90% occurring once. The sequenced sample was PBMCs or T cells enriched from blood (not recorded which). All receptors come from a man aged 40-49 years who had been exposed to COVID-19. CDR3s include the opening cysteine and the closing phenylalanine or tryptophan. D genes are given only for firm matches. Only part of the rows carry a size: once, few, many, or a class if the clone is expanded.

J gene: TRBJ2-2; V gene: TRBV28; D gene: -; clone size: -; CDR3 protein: CASSLFLGELFF; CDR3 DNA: TGTGCCAGCAGTTTATTTCTTGGGGAGCTGTTTTTT
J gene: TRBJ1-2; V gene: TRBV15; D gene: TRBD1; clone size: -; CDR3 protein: CATSRGGAGGKGLGYTF; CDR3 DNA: TGTGCCACCAGCAGAGGTGGGGCAGGGGGCAAAGGTCTGGGCTACACCTTC
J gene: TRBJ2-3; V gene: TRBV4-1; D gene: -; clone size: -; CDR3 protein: CASSSQPSTVPTDTQYF; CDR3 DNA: TGCGCCAGCAGCTCCCAACCCTCGACAGTCCCGACAGATACGCAGTATTTT
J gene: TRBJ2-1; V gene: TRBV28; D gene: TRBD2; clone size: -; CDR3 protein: CASSLRLAGYNEQFF; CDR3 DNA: TGTGCCAGCAGTCTAAGACTAGCGGGGTACAATGAGCAGTTCTTC
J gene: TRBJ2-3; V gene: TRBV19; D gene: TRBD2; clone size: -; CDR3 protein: CASSISGSGTDTQYF; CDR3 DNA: TGTGCCAGTAGTATTAGCGGGAGTGGCACAGATACGCAGTATTTT
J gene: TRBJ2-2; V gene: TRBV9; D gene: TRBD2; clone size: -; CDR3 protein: CASSSIAGDTGELFF; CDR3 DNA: TGTGCCAGCAGCTCCATAGCGGGAGACACCGGGGAGCTGTTTTTT
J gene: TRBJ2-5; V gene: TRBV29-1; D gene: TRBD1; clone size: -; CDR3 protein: CSVTGTGIETQYF; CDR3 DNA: TGCAGCGTAACCGGGACAGGGATAGAGACCCAGTACTTC
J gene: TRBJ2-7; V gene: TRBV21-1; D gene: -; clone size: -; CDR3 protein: CASSPTGGSYEQYF; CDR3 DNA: TGTGCCAGCAGTCCTACGGGGGGCTCCTACGAGCAGTACTTC
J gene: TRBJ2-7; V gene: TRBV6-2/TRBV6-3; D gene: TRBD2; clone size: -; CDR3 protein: CASSQPGTSGSYEQYF; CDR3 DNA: TGTGCCAGCAGTCAGCCTGGGACTAGCGGCTCCTACGAGCAGTACTTC
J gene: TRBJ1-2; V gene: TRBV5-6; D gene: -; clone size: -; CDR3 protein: CASSLRRVVGGLTGYTF; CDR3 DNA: TGTGCCAGCAGCTTAAGACGAGTGGTCGGGGGTCTAACTGGCTACACCTTC
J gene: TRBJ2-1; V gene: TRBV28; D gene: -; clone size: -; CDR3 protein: CASSSQRSFLLAAYYNEQFF; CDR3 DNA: TGTGCCAGCAGTTCCCAAAGGTCCTTCCTCTTAGCGGCTTACTACAATGAGCAGTTCTTC
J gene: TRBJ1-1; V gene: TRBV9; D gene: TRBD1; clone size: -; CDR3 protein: CASSADRDTEAFF; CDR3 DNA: TGTGCCAGCAGCGCCGACAGGGACACTGAAGCTTTCTTT
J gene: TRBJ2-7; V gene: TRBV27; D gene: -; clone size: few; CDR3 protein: CASSFGQSIAEQYF; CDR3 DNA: TGTGCCAGCAGTTTCGGACAGAGTATCGCCGAGCAGTACTTC
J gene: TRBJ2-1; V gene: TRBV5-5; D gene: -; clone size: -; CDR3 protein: CASSLYQGSPYNEQFF; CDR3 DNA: TGTGCCAGCAGCTTGTATCAGGGGAGCCCCTACAATGAGCAGTTCTTC
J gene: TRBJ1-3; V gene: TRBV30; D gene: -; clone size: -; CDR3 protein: CAWSVGVNTIYF; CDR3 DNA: TGTGCCTGGAGTGTTGGAGTAAACACCATATATTTT
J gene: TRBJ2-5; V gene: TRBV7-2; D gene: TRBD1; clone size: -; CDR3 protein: CASSIDRGALKTQYF; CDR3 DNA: TGTGCCAGCAGCATAGACAGGGGTGCCTTAAAGACCCAGTACTTC
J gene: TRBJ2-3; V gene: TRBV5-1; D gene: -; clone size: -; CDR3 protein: CASSLDDRDTDTQYF; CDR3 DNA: TGCGCCAGCAGCTTGGACGACAGAGACACAGATACGCAGTATTTT
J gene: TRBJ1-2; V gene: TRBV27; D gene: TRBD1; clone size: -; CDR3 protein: CASSVGTGKGYTF; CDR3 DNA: TGTGCCAGCAGTGTCGGGACAGGGAAAGGCTACACCTTC
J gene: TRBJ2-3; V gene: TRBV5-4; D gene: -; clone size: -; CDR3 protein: CASSLDAGTQYF; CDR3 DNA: TGTGCCAGCAGCTTGGATGCAGGTACGCAGTATTTT
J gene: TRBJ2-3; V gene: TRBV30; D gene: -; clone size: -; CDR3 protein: CATKPGLSTDTQYF; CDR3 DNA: TGTGCCACCAAACCGGGACTCAGCACAGATACGCAGTATTTT
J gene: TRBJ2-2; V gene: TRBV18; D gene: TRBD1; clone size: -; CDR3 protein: CASSPPVGQGPTGELFF; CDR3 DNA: TGTGCCAGCTCACCACCGGTGGGACAGGGGCCCACCGGGGAGCTGTTTTTT
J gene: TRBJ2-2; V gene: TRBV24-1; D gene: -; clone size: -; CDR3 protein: CATSDEEAGGTGELFF; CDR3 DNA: TGTGCCACCAGTGATGAGGAAGCGGGTGGGACCGGGGAGCTGTTTTTT
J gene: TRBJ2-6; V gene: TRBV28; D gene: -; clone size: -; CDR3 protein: CASGSAGTWLTNVLTF; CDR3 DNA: TGTGCCAGCGGGTCGGCCGGGACATGGTTAACCAACGTCCTGACTTTC
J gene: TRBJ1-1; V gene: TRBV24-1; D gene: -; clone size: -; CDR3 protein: CATSDGSGTKAFF; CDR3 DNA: TGTGCCACCAGTGATGGATCCGGGACTAAAGCTTTCTTT
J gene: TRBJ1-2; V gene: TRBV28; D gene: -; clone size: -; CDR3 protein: CAVYRAGYTF; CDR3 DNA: TGTGCCGTCTACAGGGCTGGCTACACCTTC
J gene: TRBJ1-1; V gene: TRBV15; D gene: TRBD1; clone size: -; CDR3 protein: CATSRAPGQGDLTEAFF; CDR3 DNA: TGTGCCACCAGCAGAGCACCGGGACAGGGGGACTTGACTGAAGCTTTCTTT
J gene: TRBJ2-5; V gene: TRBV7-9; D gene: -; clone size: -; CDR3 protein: CASSLAGTPRQETQYF; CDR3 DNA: TGTGCCAGCAGCTTAGCTGGGACACCCCGACAAGAGACCCAGTACTTC
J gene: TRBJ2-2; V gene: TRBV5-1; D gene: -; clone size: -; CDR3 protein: CASSGEWNTGELFF; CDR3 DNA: TGCGCCAGCAGTGGGGAGTGGAACACCGGGGAGCTGTTTTTT
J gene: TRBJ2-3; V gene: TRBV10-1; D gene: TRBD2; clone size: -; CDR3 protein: CASSESLAGGTDTQYF; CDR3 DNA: TGCGCCAGCAGTGAGTCGTTAGCGGGGGGCACAGATACGCAGTATTTT
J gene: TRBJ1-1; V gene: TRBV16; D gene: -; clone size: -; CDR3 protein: CASSHLPQGNTEAFF; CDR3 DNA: TGTGCCAGCAGCCACCTCCCCCAGGGAAACACTGAAGCTTTCTTT
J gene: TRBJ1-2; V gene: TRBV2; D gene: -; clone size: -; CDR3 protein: CASTPSGYTF; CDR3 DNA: TGTGCCAGCACCCCCTCTGGCTACACCTTC
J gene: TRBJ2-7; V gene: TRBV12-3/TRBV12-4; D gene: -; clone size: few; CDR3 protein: CASSHHSGRQYF; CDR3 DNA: TGTGCCAGCAGCCACCACAGCGGAAGGCAGTACTTC
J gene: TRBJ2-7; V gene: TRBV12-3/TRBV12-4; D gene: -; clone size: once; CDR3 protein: CASRQGGDVEQYF; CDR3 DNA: TGTGCCAGCAGGCAGGGGGGTGACGTCGAGCAGTACTTC